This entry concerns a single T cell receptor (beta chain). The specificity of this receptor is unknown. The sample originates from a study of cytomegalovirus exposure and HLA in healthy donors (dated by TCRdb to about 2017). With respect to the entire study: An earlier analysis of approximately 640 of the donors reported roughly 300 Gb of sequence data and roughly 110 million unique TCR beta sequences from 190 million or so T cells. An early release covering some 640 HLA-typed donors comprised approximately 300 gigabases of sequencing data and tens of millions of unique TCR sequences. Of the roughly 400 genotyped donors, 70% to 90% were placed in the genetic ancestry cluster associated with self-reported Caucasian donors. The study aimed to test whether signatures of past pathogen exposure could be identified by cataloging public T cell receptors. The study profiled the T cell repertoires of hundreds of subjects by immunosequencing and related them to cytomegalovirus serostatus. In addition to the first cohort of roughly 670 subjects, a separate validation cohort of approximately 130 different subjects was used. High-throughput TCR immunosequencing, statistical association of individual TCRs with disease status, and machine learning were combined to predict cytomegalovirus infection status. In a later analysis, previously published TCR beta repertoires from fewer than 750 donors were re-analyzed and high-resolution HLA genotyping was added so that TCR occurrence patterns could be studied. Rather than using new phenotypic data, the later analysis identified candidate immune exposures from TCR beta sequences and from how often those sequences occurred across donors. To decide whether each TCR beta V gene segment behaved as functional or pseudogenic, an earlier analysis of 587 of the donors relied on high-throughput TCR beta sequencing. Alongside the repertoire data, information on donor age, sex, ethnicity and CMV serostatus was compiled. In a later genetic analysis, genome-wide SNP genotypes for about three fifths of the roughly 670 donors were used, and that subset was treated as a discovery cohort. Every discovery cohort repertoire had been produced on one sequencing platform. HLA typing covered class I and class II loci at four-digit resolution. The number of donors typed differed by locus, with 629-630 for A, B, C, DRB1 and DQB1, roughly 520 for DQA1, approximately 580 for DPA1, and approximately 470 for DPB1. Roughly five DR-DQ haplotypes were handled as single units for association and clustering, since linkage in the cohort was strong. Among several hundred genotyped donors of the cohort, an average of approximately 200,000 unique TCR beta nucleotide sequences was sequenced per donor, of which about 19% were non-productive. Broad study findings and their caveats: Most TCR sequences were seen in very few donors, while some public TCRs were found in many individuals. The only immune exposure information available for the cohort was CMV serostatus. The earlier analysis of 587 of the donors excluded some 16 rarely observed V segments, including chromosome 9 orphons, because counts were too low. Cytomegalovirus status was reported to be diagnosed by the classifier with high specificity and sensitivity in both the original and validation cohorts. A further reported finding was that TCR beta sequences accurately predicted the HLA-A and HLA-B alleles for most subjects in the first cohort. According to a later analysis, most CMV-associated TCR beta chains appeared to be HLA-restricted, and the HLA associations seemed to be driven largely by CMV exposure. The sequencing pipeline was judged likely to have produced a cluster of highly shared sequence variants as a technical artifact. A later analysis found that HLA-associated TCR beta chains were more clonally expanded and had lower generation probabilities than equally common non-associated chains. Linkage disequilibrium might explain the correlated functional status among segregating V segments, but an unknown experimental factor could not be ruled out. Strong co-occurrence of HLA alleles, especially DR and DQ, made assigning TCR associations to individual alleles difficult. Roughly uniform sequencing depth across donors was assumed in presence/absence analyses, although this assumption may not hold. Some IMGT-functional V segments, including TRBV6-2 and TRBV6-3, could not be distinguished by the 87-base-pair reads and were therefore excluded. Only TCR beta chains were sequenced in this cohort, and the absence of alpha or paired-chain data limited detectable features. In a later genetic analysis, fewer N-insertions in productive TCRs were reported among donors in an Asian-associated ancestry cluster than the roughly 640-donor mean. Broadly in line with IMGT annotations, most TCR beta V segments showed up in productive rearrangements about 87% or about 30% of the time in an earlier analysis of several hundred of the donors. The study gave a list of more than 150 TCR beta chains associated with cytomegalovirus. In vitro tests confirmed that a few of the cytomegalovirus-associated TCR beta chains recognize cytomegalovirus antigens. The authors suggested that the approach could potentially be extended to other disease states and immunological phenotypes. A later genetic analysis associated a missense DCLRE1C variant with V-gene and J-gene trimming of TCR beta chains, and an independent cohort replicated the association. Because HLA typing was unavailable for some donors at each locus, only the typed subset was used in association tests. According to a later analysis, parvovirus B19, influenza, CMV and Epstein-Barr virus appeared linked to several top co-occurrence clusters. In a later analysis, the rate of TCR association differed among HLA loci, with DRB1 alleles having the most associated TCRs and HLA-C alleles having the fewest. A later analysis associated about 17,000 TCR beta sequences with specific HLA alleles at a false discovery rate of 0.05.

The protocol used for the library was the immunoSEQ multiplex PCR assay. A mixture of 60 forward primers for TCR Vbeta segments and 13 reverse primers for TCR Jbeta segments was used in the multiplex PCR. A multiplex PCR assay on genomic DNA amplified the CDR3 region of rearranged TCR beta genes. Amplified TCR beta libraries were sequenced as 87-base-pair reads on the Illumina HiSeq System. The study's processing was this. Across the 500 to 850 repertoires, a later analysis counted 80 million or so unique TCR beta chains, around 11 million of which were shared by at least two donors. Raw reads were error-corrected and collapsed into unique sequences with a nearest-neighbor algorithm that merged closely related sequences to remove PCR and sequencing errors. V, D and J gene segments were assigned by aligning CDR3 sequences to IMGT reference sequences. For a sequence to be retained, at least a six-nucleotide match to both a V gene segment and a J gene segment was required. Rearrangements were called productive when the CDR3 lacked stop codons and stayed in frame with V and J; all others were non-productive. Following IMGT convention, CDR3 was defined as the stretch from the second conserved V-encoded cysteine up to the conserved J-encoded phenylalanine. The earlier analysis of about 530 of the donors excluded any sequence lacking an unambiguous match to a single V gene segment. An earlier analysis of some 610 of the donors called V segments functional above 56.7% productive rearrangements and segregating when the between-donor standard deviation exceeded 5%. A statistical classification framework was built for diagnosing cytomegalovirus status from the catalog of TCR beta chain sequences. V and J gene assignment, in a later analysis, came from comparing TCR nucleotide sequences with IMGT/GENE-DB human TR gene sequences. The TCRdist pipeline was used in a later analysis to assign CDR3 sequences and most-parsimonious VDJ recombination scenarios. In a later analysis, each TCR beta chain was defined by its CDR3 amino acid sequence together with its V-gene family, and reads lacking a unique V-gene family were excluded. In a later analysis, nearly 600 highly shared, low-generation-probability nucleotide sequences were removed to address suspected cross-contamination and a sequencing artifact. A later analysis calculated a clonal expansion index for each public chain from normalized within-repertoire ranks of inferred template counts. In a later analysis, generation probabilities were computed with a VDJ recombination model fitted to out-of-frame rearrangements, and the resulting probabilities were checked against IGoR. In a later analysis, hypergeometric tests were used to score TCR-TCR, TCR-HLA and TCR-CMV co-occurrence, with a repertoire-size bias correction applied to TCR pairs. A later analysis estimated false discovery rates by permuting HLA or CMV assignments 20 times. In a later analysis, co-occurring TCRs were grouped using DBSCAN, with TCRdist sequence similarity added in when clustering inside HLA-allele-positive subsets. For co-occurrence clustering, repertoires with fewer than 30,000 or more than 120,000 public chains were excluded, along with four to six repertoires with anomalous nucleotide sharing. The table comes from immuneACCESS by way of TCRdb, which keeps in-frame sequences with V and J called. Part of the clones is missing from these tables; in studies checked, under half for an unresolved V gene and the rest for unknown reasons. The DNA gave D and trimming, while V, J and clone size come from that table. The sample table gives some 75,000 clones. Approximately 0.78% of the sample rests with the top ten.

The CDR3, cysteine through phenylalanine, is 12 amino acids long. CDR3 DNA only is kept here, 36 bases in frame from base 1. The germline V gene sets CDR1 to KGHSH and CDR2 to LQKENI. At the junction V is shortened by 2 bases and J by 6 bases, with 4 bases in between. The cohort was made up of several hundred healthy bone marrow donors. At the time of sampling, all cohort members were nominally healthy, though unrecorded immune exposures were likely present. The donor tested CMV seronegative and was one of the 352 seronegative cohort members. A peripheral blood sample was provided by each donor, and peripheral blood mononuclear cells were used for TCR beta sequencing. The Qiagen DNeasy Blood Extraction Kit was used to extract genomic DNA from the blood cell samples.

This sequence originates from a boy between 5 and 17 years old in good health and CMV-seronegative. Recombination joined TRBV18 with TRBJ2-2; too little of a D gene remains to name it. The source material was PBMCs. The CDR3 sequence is CASSPAAGELFF. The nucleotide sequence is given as TGTGCCAGCTCACCAGCGGCCGGGGAGCTGTTTTTT. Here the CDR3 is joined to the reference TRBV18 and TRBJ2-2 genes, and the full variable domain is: NAGVMQNPRHLVRRRGQEARLRCSPMKGHSHVYWYRQLPEEGLKFMVYLQKENIIDESGMPKERFSAEFPKEGPSILRIQQVVRGDSAAYFCASSPAAGELFFGEGSRLTVL.